The present entry profiles one T cell receptor beta chain with its context. Libraries were prepared by immunoSEQ multiplex PCR; TCRdb keeps only in-frame clonotypes and omits some of them. The sample lists 77,000 or so clones, about 94% occurring once. The data originate from a study of T cell changes during pregnancy in multiple sclerosis. There are 15 residues in the CDR3. CDR1 LNHDA and CDR2 SQIVND come from the germline V gene (reference sequence). V gave up 3 bases and J gave up 3 bases; unmatched junction bases: 7. This specimen consisted of peripheral blood, obtained in the second trimester of pregnancy. The genes are TRBV19 and TRBJ2-7, with TRBD2 identical over 8 bases. The TCR was taken from a female donor in good health, enrolled as a control in a pregnancy study. The CDR3: CASSILAGGDYEQYF. CDR3 nucleotides: TGTGCCAGTAGTATTCTGGCGGGGGGAGACTACGAGCAGTACTTC.